Detailed here is one T cell receptor beta chain. Its antigen is unidentified. These data belong to a study of T cell responses to AZD1222 COVID-19 vaccine. Sequenced by immunoSEQ multiplex PCR; TCRdb stores in-frame clones only, minus some. The table lists 130,000 to 150,000 clones, roughly 89% of them singletons. Germline-derived CDR1 and CDR2 are KGHSH and LQKENI. The CDR3 runs to 16 residues. V was pared by 3 bases and J by 3 bases, with 6 bases of the junction left unmatched. Study-level results: Repertoire samples came only from after the peak T cell response.

Sequencing was performed on peripheral blood, taken on day 0 of AZD1222 vaccination. The rearrangement uses TRBV18 and TRBJ2-7; 12 bases map to TRBD2. The receptor was isolated from an adult in good health. CDR3 in amino acids: CASSPSLAGGVYEQYF. In DNA form, the CDR3 reads TGTGCCAGCTCACCTTCACTAGCGGGAGGCGTCTACGAGCAGTACTTC.